This entry features one TCR beta chain sequence. The source of the sample is a study of blood T cell repertoires in COVID-19. Some clones are missing from TCRdb's copy, which holds only in-frame ones; the method was immunoSEQ multiplex PCR. The sample yields about 25,000 clones, approximately 91% seen once. Germline V gene lookup returns CDR1 SGHRS and CDR2 YFSETQ. With 4 bases clipped from V and 5 bases from J, the junction kept 5 bases outside the gene matches. The CDR3 has 13 amino acids. The TCR originated in an older man with active COVID-19. The sample comprised peripheral blood. The gene calls are TRBV5-1 and TRBJ2-7, with 8 bases lining up with TRBD1. The CDR3, as DNA: TGCGCCAGCAGCCATACAGGGGGAGACGAGCAGTACTTC. Translation: CASSHTGGDEQYF.